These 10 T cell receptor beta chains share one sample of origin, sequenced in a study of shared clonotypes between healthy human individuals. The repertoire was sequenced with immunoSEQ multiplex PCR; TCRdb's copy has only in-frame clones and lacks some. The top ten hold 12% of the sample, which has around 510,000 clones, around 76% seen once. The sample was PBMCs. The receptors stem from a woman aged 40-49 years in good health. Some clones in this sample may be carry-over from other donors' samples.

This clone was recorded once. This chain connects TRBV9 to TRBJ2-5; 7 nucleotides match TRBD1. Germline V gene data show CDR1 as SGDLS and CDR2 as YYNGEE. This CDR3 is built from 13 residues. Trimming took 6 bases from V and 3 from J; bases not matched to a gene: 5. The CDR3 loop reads CASKPTGEETQYF. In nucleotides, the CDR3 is TGTGCCAGCAAACCCACAGGGGAAGAGACCCAGTACTTC. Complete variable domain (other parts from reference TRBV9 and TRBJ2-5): DSGVTQTPKHLITATGQRVTLRCSPRSGDLSVYWYQQSLDQGLQFLIQYYNGEERAKGNILERFSAQQFPDLHSELNLSSLELGDSALYFCASKPTGEETQYFGPGTRLLVL.

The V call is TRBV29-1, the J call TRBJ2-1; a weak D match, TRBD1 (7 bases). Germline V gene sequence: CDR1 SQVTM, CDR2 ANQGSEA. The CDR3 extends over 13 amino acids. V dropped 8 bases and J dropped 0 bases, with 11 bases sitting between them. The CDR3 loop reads CSTQGGSYNEQFF. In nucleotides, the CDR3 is TGCAGCACTCAGGGGGGCTCCTACAATGAGCAGTTCTTC.

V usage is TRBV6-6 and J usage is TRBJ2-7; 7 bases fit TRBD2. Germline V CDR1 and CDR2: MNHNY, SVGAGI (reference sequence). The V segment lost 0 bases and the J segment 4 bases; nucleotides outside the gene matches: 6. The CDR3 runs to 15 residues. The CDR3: CASSYSGGLGYEQYF. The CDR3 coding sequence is TGTGCCAGCAGTTACTCGGGAGGGCTAGGGTACGAGCAGTACTTC.

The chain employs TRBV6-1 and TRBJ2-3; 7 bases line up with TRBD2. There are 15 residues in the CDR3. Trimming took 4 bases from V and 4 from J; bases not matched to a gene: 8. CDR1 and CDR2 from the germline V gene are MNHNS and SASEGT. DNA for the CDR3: TGTGCCAGCAGTGGACTACTGGGGGGGGCAGATACGCAGTATTTT. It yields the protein CASSGLLGGADTQYF.

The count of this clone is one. CDR3 DNA: TGCGCCAGCAGCCCCCCGACAGGGTGGGAGGATGAGCAGTTCTTC. It encodes CASSPPTGWEDEQFF. The chain uses TRBV5-1 and TRBJ2-1; perhaps TRBD1 as D (7 bases). There are 15 residues in the CDR3. Germline values: CDR1 SGHRS, CDR2 YFSETQ. The V end lost 4 bases, the J end lost 8 bases, and 19 bases lay between the germline ends.

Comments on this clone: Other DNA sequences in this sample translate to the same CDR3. The CDR3 DNA sequence: TGTGCCAGCAGAGGATCAGGCTCTTGGTTTTTAGGCTACGAGCAGTACTTC. Its protein product is CASRGSGSWFLGYEQYF. The chain links TRBV27 to TRBJ2-7; D unclear. Trimming took off 6 bases at V and 3 bases at J, with 24 bases between the two ends. The germline V gene encodes CDR1 MNHEY and CDR2 SMNVEV (reference sequence). The CDR3 runs to 17 residues.

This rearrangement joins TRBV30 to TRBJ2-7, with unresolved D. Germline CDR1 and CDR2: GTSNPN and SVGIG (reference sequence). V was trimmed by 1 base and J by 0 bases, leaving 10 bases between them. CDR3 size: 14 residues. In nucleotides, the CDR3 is TGTGCCTGGAGTGGGACGGTGAGCTCCTACGAGCAGTACTTC. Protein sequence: CAWSGTVSSYEQYF.

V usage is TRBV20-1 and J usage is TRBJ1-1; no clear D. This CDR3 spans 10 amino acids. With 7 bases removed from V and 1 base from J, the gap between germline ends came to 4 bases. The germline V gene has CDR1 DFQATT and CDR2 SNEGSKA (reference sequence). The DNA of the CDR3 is TGCAGTGTGAGGAACACTGAAGCTTTCTTT. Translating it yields CSVRNTEAFF.

The CDR3 nucleotides are TGTGCCAGCAGCTTGGGGACGGCACAAGAGACCCAGTACTTC. Translation: CASSLGTAQETQYF. The chain employs TRBV5-6 and TRBJ2-5; D is ambiguous. Trimming removed 0 bases from V and 2 bases from J, with 8 bases in between. This CDR3 contains 14 residues. CDR1 and CDR2 from the germline V gene are SGHDT and YYEEEE.

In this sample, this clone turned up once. Here the CDR3 DNA reads TGTGCCACCAGTTCACGACTGACTAGCGGGCCTAGCTCCTACAATGAGCAGTTCTTC. Residues: CATSSRLTSGPSSYNEQFF. The rearrangement uses TRBV15 and TRBJ2-1, with 10 bases lining up with TRBD2. The V gene end was trimmed by 6 bases and the J gene end by 0 bases; junction bases not matched to a gene: 14. The CDR3 sequence is 19 residues long. Germline CDR1 is LNHNV and CDR2 is YYDKDF (reference sequence).